The source of this TCR beta chain is a study of OX40 agonist ivuxolimab in advanced cancers. Study as a whole: The drug used for patients, ivuxolimab, was an agonistic anti-OX40 (CD134) antibody. Of mixed ages from about 23 to 90 and averaging around 60 years, the group was around 78% male.

Blood draws occurred at baseline, cycle 4 day 1, and cycle 7 day 1. The CDR3 contains 15 residues. Germline V gene lookup returns CDR1 SGHNT and CDR2 YENEEA. V was clipped by 5 bases and J by 2 bases, with 12 bases between them. TCRdb keeps only in-frame clones here, not all; method: immunoSEQ multiplex PCR. Of approximately 29,000 clones in the sample, 80% to 85% were seen once. The rearrangement joins TRBV11-3 to TRBJ2-2; a weak D match, TRBD2 (5 bases). The TCR sequence derives from an adult with an advanced solid tumor such as melanoma, head and neck, liver or kidney cancer. This sample comprised CD4+ or CD8+ T cells sorted from blood, obtained in a trial of the OX40 agonist ivuxolimab. CDR3 region: CASSPYGGNTGELFF. The CDR3, as DNA: TGTGCCAGCAGCCCGTACGGAGGTAACACCGGGGAGCTGTTTTTT.